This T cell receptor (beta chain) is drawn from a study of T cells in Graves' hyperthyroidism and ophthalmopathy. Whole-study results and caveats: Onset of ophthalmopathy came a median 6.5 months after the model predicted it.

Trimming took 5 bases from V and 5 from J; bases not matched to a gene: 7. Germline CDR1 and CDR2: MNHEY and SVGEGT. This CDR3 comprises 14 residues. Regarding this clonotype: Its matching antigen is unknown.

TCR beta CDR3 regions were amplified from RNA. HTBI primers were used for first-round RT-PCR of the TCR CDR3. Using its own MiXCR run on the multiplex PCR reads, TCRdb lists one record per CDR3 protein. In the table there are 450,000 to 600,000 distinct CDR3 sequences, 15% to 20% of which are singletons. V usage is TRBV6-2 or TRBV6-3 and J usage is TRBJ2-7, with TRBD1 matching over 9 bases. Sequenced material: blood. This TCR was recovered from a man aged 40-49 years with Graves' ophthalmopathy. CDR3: CASSTTGGIHEQYF. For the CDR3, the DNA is TGTGCCAGCAGTACAACAGGGGGCATACACGAGCAGTACTTC.